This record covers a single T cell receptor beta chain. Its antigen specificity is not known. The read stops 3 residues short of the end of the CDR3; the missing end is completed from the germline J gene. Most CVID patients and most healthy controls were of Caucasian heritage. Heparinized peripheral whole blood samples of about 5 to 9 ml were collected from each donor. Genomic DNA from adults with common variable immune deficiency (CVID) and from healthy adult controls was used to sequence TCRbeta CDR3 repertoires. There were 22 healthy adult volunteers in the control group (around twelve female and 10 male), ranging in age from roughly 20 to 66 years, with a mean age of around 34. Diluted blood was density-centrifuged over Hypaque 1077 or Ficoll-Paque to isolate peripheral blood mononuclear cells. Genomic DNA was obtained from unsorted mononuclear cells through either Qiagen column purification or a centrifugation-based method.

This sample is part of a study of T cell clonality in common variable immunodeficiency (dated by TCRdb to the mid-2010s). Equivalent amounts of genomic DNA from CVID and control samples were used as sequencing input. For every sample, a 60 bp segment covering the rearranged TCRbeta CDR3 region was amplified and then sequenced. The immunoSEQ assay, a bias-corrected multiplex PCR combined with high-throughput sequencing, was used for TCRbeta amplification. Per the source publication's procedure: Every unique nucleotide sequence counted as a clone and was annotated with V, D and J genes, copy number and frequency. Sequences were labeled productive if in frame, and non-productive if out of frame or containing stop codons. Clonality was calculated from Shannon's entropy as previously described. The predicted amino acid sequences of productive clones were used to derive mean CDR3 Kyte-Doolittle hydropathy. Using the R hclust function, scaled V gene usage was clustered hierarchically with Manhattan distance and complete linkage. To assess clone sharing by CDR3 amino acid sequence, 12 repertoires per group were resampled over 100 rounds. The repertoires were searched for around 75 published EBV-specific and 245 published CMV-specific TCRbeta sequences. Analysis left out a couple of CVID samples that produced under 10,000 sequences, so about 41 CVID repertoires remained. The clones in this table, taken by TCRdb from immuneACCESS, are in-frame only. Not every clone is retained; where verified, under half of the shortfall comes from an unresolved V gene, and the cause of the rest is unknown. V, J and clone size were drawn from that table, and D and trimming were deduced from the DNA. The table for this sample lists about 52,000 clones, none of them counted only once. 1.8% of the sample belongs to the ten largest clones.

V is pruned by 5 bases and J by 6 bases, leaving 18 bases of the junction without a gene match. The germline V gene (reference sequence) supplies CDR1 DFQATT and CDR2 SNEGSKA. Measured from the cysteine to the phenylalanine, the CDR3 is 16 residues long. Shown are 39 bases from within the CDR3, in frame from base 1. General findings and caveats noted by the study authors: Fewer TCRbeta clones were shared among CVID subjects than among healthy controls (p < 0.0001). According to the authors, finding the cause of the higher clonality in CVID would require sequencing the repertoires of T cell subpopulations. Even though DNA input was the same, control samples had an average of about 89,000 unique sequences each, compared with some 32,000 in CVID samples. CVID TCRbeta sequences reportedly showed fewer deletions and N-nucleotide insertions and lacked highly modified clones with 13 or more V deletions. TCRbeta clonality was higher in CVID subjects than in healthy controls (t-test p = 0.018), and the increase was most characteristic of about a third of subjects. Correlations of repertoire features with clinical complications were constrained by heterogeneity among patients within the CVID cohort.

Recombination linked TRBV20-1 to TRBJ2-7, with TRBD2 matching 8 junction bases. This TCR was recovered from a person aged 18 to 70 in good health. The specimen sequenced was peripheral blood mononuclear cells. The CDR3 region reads CSASNPSYGRASEQYF. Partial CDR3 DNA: TGCAGTGCTTCCAACCCTAGCTACGGGAGGGCTAGCGAG.